This T cell receptor beta chain was recovered during a study of naive and memory T cell subsets. Findings of the study overall: The RNA method is potentially sensitive to activation and differentiation changes.

Four PCR rounds used nested alpha and beta constant region primers plus the SP2 primer. One entry per CDR3 protein, called by TCRdb with MiXCR from the 5' RACE reads. The repertoire consists of about 56,000 distinct CDR3 sequences, with more than 7.5% occurring once and the leading ten covering more than 7.5%. This clonotype appeared many times. Antigen specificity is unknown. TCR cDNA received a 3' ligated oligonucleotide that carried a UMI. RNA was extracted from 2 to 3 ml of whole blood of healthy adults. Unsorted total RNA, about 1 to 1000 ng, was DNase treated before reverse transcription. Germline CDR1 MNHEY, CDR2 SVGAGI. The CDR3 spans 17 residues. Trimming removed 6 bases from V and 3 bases from J, with 24 bases in between.

The sequence was collected from a female donor in good health. This chain joins TRBV6-5 and TRBJ2-7; D might be TRBD1 (5 bases). CDR3 sequence reads: CASRETAFLSPSYEQYF. The CDR3 DNA follows: TGTGCCAGCAGAGAGACAGCTTTCCTTTCACCGAGCTACGAGCAGTACTTC.